These 5 T cell receptor beta chains originate from one sample sequenced in a study of a mutant IDH1 vaccine in newly diagnosed glioma. The sample's time point: week 5, during vaccination. In the vaccine, a single dose held 300 ug of the mutant IDH1 20-mer peptide, along with topical imiquimod. TCRdb keeps only in-frame clones here, not all; method: immunoSEQ multiplex PCR. Counted here are some 51,000 clones, 78% occurring once; the ten biggest clones make up about 5%. Antigens of these TCRs are unknown. The specimen comprised PBMCs, sampled from a glioma patient whose treatment included an IDH1 peptide vaccine. These receptors originate from a man aged 50-60 years with glioma.

The V call is TRBV19, the J call TRBJ2-1; D might be TRBD2 (6 bases). CDR3 length: 17 residues. In germline, CDR1 is LNHDA, CDR2 SQIVND (reference sequence). Trimming removed 1 base at V and 4 bases at J, with 17 bases between. The chain's CDR3 is CASSIGELAGPYNEQFF. CDR3 DNA sequence: TGTGCCAGTAGTATAGGAGAGCTGGCGGGGCCTTACAATGAGCAGTTCTTC. The variable domain in full, with the rest retrieved from reference TRBV19 and TRBJ2-1, is DGGITQSPKYLFRKEGQNVTLSCEQNLNHDAMYWYRQDPGQGLRLIYYSQIVNDFQKGDIAEGYSVSREKKESFPLTVTSAQKNPTAFYLCASSIGELAGPYNEQFFGPGTRLTVL.

The CDR3 region is CASSEQGRNTEAFF. The CDR3 DNA sequence: TGTGCCAGCAGTGAACAAGGCAGGAACACTGAAGCTTTCTTT. The chain couples TRBV6-1 to TRBJ1-1; D is unclear. Germline values: CDR1 MNHNS, CDR2 SASEGT. This CDR3 comprises 14 residues. V gave up 2 bases and J gave up 1 base, with 8 bases separating them.

The rearrangement uses TRBV13 and TRBJ2-7; TRBD1 might be the D (6 bases). Trimming stripped 6 bases from V and 3 bases from J, with 12 bases between. CDR3 size: 13 residues. Germline-derived CDR1 and CDR2 are PRHDT and FYEKMQ (reference sequence). The CDR3 DNA reads TGTGCCAGCAGTCGACAGGAGTTCTACGAGCAGTACTTC. It encodes CASSRQEFYEQYF.

The CDR3 DNA reads as TGTGCCAGCAGCTTAGGACACGGAACCGACAATGAGCAGTTCTTC. Translated: CASSLGHGTDNEQFF. This rearrangement joins TRBV7-9 to TRBJ2-1; D gene ambiguous. V was trimmed by 1 base and J by 5 bases, leaving 12 bases between them. Germline values: CDR1 SEHNR, CDR2 FQNEAQ (reference sequence). This CDR3 has 15 residues.

The chain combines TRBV6-4 with TRBJ2-2; tentatively, D is TRBD1 or TRBD2 (5 bases each). The germline CDR1 and CDR2 sequences are MRHNA and SNTAGT. The CDR3 extends over 13 amino acids. V lost 6 bases, J lost 4 bases, and 9 bases lay in between. Written as DNA, the CDR3 is TGTGCCAGCAGCCCGAGGGGCACCGGGGAGCTGTTTTTT. Protein: CASSPRGTGELFF.